The T cell receptor beta chain under discussion was sequenced for a study of blood T cell repertoires in COVID-19. Method: immunoSEQ multiplex PCR; TCRdb's copy keeps in-frame clones and lacks some. Of 150,000 or so clones listed, approximately 80% are singletons. The clonotype was recovered from a woman of 80 years or more with acute or convalescent COVID-19. Sequencing was performed on peripheral blood.

The CDR3 DNA follows: TGTGCCAGCAGCCAAGGGGAGGCTGGAAACACCATATATTTT. Translating it yields CASSQGEAGNTIYF. This sequence joins TRBV3-1 (or the pseudogene TRBV3-2) and TRBJ1-3; no firm D call. Germline assignment: CDR1 LGHDT and CDR2 YNNKEL (reference sequence). V lost 1 base, J lost 2 bases, and 6 bases lay in between. The CDR3 is 14 amino acids.